A single sample is the source of the 17 T cell receptor beta chains below, sequenced in a study of blood T cell repertoires in COVID-19. Profiling relied on immunoSEQ multiplex PCR, and the TCRdb table lists in-frame clones only, not all of them. The sample holds about 140,000 clones; about three quarters are singletons and the top ten take about 2%. The specimen sequenced was peripheral blood. Every receptor here comes from a woman aged 60 to 75 with acute or convalescent COVID-19.

The V call is TRBV2, the J call TRBJ1-5; D is ambiguous. The CDR3 extends over 14 amino acids. CDR1 and CDR2 from the germline V gene are SNHLY and FYNNEI. Trimming removed 5 bases from V and 2 bases from J, with 10 bases in between. In DNA form, the CDR3 reads TGTGCCAGCAGTCTCCGGGAAGGCAATCAGCCCCAGCATTTT. Translating it yields CASSLREGNQPQHF.

The rearrangement links TRBV11-2 to TRBJ1-5; D unclear. Per germline, CDR1 SGHAT and CDR2 FQNNGV. Trimming removed 5 bases from V and 6 bases from J, with 11 bases in between. There are 13 residues in the CDR3. The CDR3 bases are TGTGCCAGCAGCAAAGAGAGAGGTCAGCCCCAGCATTTT. Its protein is CASSKERGQPQHF. Combining the CDR3 with reference TRBV11-2 and TRBJ1-5 gives the whole variable domain EAGVAQSPRYKIIEKRQSVAFWCNPISGHATLYWYQQILGQGPKLLIQFQNNGVVDDSQLPKDRFSAERLKGVDSTLKIQPAKLEDSAVYLCASSKERGQPQHFGDGTRLSIL.

The sample holds many counts of this clone. The chain joins TRBV2 to TRBJ1-5; perhaps TRBD1 as D (5 bases). V lost 1 base, J lost 9 bases, and 10 bases lay in between. This CDR3 has 13 residues. Germline CDR1 is SNHLY and CDR2 is FYNNEI. This chain's CDR3 is CASSEGGGGPQHF. The CDR3 DNA follows: TGTGCCAGCAGTGAAGGCGGCGGGGGGCCCCAGCATTTT.

This clone was seen a few times. The rearrangement links TRBV20-1 to TRBJ2-1; 7 bases align to TRBD1. This CDR3 comprises 17 residues. Germline loops: CDR1 DFQATT, CDR2 SNEGSKA (reference sequence). After removal of 3 bases from V and 7 bases from J, the junction contained 18 bases not matched to a gene. In DNA form, the CDR3 reads TGCAGTGCTAGTCACCCATCTGTAGGGGGCATTAAAAATGAGCAGTTCTTC. Protein product: CSASHPSVGGIKNEQFF.

The chain uses TRBV4-1 and TRBJ2-5; 7 bases match TRBD1. The CDR3 contains 14 residues. The germline V gene has CDR1 MGHRA and CDR2 YSYEKL. J gave up 1 base and V 4 bases, and 3 bases lay outside the gene matches. CDR3 DNA sequence: TGCGCCAGCAGCCCCGGGACAGTCCAAGAGACCCAGTACTTC. Its translation: CASSPGTVQETQYF.

This chain uses TRBV6-1 with TRBJ1-5, with a possible D match to TRBD1 (5 bases). Germline-derived CDR1 and CDR2 are MNHNS and SASEGT. Trimming pared 2 bases from V and 5 bases from J, leaving 13 bases between. The CDR3 length is 15 residues. As DNA, the CDR3 is TGTGCCAGCAGTGAAAGGGTAGGGGTCTATCAGCCCCAGCATTTT. It is translated as CASSERVGVYQPQHF.

V and J are TRBV5-6 and TRBJ2-7; D uncertain. CDR1 and CDR2 (germline): SGHDT, YYEEEE. V was pared by 2 bases and J by 5 bases, with 8 bases between. CDR3 length equals 12 residues. Here the CDR3 reads CASSLERDEQYF. CDR3 nucleotide sequence: TGTGCCAGCAGCTTAGAAAGAGACGAGCAGTACTTC.

The V and J genes are TRBV29-1 and TRBJ2-3; no definite D call. The CDR3 consists of 14 residues. The germline V gene has CDR1 SQVTM and CDR2 ANQGSEA. The V gene lost 4 bases and the J gene lost 0 bases, with 11 bases spanning the gap. The CDR3 DNA is TGCAGCGTTGCGGGTAGCCCTAGCACAGATACGCAGTATTTT. Amino acid sequence: CSVAGSPSTDTQYF.

This clone was counted only a few times. This chain uses TRBV9 with TRBJ2-1; the D gene is possibly TRBD2 (6 bases). The V end lost 3 bases, the J end lost 1 base, and 17 bases lay between the germline ends. The CDR3 sequence is 17 residues long. CDR1 SGDLS and CDR2 YYNGEE come from the germline V gene. The CDR3 reads CASSASWGRPSYNEQFF. The CDR3 coding sequence is TGTGCCAGCAGCGCAAGCTGGGGGAGGCCATCCTACAATGAGCAGTTCTTC.

The chain's CDR3 is CASSQDGAGSSYNEQFF. The CDR3 nucleotides read TGTGCCAGCAGCCAAGATGGAGCGGGGAGCTCCTACAATGAGCAGTTCTTC. This chain links TRBV4-2 with TRBJ2-1, with TRBD2 matching over 7 bases. The J segment lost 0 bases and the V segment lost 0 bases, leaving 5 bases of the junction unmatched. In germline, CDR1 is LGHNA, CDR2 YNFKEQ. There are 17 residues in the CDR3.

The chain couples TRBV29-1 to TRBJ2-5, with D perhaps TRBD2 (7 bases). Germline V gene sequence: CDR1 SQVTM, CDR2 ANQGSEA. The CDR3 totals 14 residues. With 5 bases removed from V and 5 bases from J, the gap between germline ends came to 18 bases. CDR3 loop: CSVQGREFEETQYF. CDR3 sequence (DNA): TGCAGCGTTCAGGGGCGGGAGTTTGAGGAGACCCAGTACTTC.

This clone was detected a few times. The rearrangement uses TRBV6-1 and TRBJ1-5; D may be TRBD1 (6 bases). Germline V gene sequence: CDR1 MNHNS, CDR2 SASEGT. V lost 0 bases to trimming and J lost 5 bases, with 11 bases between them. The CDR3 is made up of 15 amino acids. CDR3 in amino acids: CASSEAGGSYQPQHF. The DNA of the CDR3 is TGTGCCAGCAGTGAAGCAGGGGGAAGCTATCAGCCCCAGCATTTT.

Worth noting for this clone: This is likely a read error, given that the CDR3 carries no conserved phenylalanine or tryptophan at its end. Because the CDR3's place on the DNA is in doubt, the DNA is left out and the CDR3 is given as listed by TCRdb. The chain employs TRBV24-1 and TRBJ2-7; the table gives TRBD1 as D, unverified against the DNA. Germline V CDR1 and CDR2: KGHDR, SFDVKD. Inclusive of both ends, the CDR3 amounts to 12 amino acids. CDR3 residues: CATSGDRARQNL.

This clone was seen a few times. This chain connects TRBV6-6 to TRBJ1-2; TRBD1 aligns across 7 bases. The trim removed 2 bases at V and 4 bases at J, leaving 10 bases unmatched. This CDR3 has 16 residues. Germline CDR1 reads MNHNY; CDR2 reads SVGAGI (reference sequence). CDR3 residues: CASSYNPNRDSYGYTF. The CDR3 nucleotides read TGTGCCAGCAGTTACAATCCAAACCGGGACAGCTATGGCTACACCTTC.

The chain has TRBV28 and TRBJ2-7, with TRBD1 matching over 9 bases. The trim removed 6 bases at V and 6 bases at J, leaving 15 bases unmatched. The CDR3 is 16 residues long. Germline V lookup: CDR1 MDHEN, CDR2 SYDVKM. CDR3 sequence (DNA): TGTGCCAGCAGCCGGATTCGACCCGGGACAGGGTCCGAGCAGTACTTC. Amino acid sequence: CASSRIRPGTGSEQYF.

The chain uses TRBV9 and TRBJ2-3; maybe TRBD2 (5 bases). The germline V gene has CDR1 SGDLS and CDR2 YYNGEE. Trimming removed 2 bases at V and 3 bases at J, with 10 bases between. The length of the CDR3 is 14 residues. In DNA form, the CDR3 reads TGTGCCAGCAGCGTTCGGGGATCAACAGATACGCAGTATTTT. Translated, it gives CASSVRGSTDTQYF.

The gene calls are TRBV10-2 and TRBJ2-1; possibly TRBD2 for D (6 bases). V lost 6 bases and J lost 4, with 16 bases in between. Germline V gene data show CDR1 as WSHSY and CDR2 as SAAADI. The CDR3 runs to 15 residues. The CDR3 spells CASRETAGPYNEQFF. The CDR3 DNA is TGCGCCAGCAGAGAGACTGCGGGACCGTACAATGAGCAGTTCTTC.